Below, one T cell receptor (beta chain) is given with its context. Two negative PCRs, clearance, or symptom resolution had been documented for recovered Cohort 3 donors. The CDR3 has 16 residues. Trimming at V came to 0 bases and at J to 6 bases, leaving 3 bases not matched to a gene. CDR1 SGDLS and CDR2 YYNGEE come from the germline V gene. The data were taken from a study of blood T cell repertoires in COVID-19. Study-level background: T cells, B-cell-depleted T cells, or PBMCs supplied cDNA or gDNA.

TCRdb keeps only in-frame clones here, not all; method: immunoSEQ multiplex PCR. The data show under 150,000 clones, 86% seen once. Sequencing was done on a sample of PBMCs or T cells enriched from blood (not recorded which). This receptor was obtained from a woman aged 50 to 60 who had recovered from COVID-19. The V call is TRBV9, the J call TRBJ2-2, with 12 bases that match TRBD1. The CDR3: CASSVEGTGGSGELFF. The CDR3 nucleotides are TGTGCCAGCAGCGTAGAAGGGACAGGGGGCTCCGGGGAGCTGTTTTTT.